This TCR beta chain was captured by sequencing in a study of blood T cell repertoires in COVID-19. Looking at the study overall: Acute-phase and convalescent COVID-19 samples originated in the United States, Italy and Spain. The analysed material was cDNA or gDNA that came from T cells, B-cell-depleted T cells, or PBMCs.

The CDR3 consists of 17 residues. Generated by immunoSEQ multiplex PCR, the TCRdb table keeps only in-frame clones and is missing some. The table includes around 200,000 clones, around 85% detected once. The rearrangement uses TRBV12-2 and TRBJ1-5; the table calls TRBD1, which could not be checked here. TRBV12-2 is an annotated pseudogene. The sequencing input was PBMCs or T cells enriched from blood (not recorded which). This receptor was obtained from a man aged 35 to 55 who had recovered from COVID-19. CDR3 loop: CASRPSFAGVCCQPQHF. In DNA, the CDR3 is TGTGCAAGTCGCCCATCATTCGCAGGGGTATGTTGTCAGCCCCAGCATTTT.